Shown below are 21 T cell receptor beta chains from a single sample sequenced in a study of identical twins (TCRdb year 2016). The library relied on 5' RACE. Sequencing used an Illumina HiSeq 2000. Starting from the raw public reads, TCRdb applied fastp trimming at Q25, assembled clones with MiXCR and retained in-frame beta chains. Under each unique CDR3 protein, matching rows form one entry showing the most common genes and DNA. Present in this sample are some 730,000 distinct CDR3 sequences, 18% of which were seen just once. The top ten clones comprise around 13% of the sample. This sample also appeared in a second study, on T cells expressing NK-cell markers.

The sequenced sample was PBMCs. Receptors were obtained from a woman between 18 and 29 years old in good health.

The chain is built from TRBV5-1 and TRBJ2-7; TRBD1 matches at 10 bases. CDR1 is SGHRS and CDR2 is YFSETQ in the germline V gene. CDR3 length equals 14 residues. Losses at the gene ends were 4 bases for V and 5 bases for J; bases not matched to a gene: 6. For the CDR3, the DNA is TGCGCCAGCAGCGGCCGGGACAGGGGCCACGAGCAGTACTTC. It is translated as CASSGRDRGHEQYF.

This clonotype was picked up a small number of times. This chain connects TRBV7-9 to TRBJ2-1; 10 bases fit TRBD1. CDR3 size: 15 residues. Germline CDR1 reads SEHNR; CDR2 reads FQNEAQ (reference sequence). V lost 3 bases, J lost 5 bases, and 4 bases stayed unmatched. The DNA of the CDR3 is TGTGCCAGCAGCTTCCTGGGACAGGGGAACAATGAGCAGTTCTTC. Translation: CASSFLGQGNNEQFF.

J is TRBJ2-5 and V is TRBV7-2, with D possibly TRBD2 on 6 matching bases. Germline CDR1 SGHTA, CDR2 FQGNSA. Trimming left V 2 bases short and J 5 bases short, with 12 bases between. The CDR3 covers 14 residues. The chain's CDR3 is CASSLSPGRETQYF. The CDR3 DNA is TGTGCCAGCAGCTTATCGCCAGGGAGGGAGACCCAGTACTTC.

This chain joins TRBV6-2 or TRBV6-3 and TRBJ2-5, with D possibly being TRBD2 (6 bases). Germline V gene sequence: CDR1 MNHEY, CDR2 SVGEGT. This CDR3 is built from 12 residues. V lost 2 bases and J 7 bases, leaving 8 bases between the germline ends. The CDR3 DNA reads as TGTGCCAGCAGTTACAAGGAGGGGACCCAGTACTTC. Amino acids: CASSYKEGTQYF.

This clonotype has only a few counts. CDR3 in DNA: TGTGCCACTCGAGGCAGAGTCACAGATACGCAGTATTTT. Its translation is CATRGRVTDTQYF. V usage is TRBV12-3 or TRBV12-4 and J usage is TRBJ2-3; D gene ambiguous. The CDR3 has 13 amino acids. The V end was cut by 10 bases, the J end by 2 bases, with 13 bases between.

This clonotype has only a few counts. The rearrangement uses TRBV5-1 and TRBJ1-1; D is ambiguous. The V and J ends lost 0 bases and 1 base respectively, with 13 bases between them. Germline values: CDR1 SGHRS, CDR2 YFSETQ. This CDR3 is built from 16 residues. In nucleotides, the CDR3 is TGCGCCAGCAGCTTGGGGTCGGGTCGACAGAACACTGAAGCTTTCTTT. This codes for CASSLGSGRQNTEAFF.

V is TRBV11-2 and J is TRBJ1-3; the D is unclear. V gave up 2 bases and J gave up 6 bases, with 11 bases separating them. The germline CDR1 and CDR2 sequences are SGHAT and FQNNGV. The CDR3 totals 14 residues. CDR3 nucleotide sequence: TGTGCCAGCAGCTTAACACGTTGGACAAACACCATATATTTT. Its translation is CASSLTRWTNTIYF.

This clonotype has just a few counts. The chain employs TRBV9 and TRBJ2-1, with D perhaps matching TRBD2 (6 bases). The CDR3 extends over 15 amino acids. CDR1 and CDR2 from the germline V gene are SGDLS and YYNGEE. V was trimmed by 5 bases and J by 4 bases, leaving 16 bases between them. CDR3 loop: CASSPGTVYYNEQFF. The DNA of the CDR3 is TGTGCCAGCAGTCCCGGGACTGTCTATTACAATGAGCAGTTCTTC.

The rearrangement uses TRBV2 and TRBJ2-5; 9 bases map to TRBD2. The J segment lost 7 bases and the V segment lost 2 bases, leaving 11 bases of the junction unmatched. The germline V gene has CDR1 SNHLY and CDR2 FYNNEI. The CDR3 covers 16 residues. The CDR3 DNA is TGTGCCAGCAGTGAAAGGGTAGCGGGAGCATGGGGGACCCAGTACTTC. Translating it yields CASSERVAGAWGTQYF.

A word on this clonotype: One end of the junction is discordant with germline, which a read error may explain. This chain uses TRBV7-9 with TRBJ2-3; 7 bases agree with TRBD1. Germline V gene lookup returns CDR1 SEHNR and CDR2 FQNEAQ (reference sequence). CDR3 length: 16 residues. The CDR3 sequence is CASSLGGSRTPETQYF. For the CDR3, the DNA is TGTGCCAGCAGCCTAGGGGGCTCAAGAACGCCAGAAACGCAGTATTTT.

V gene TRBV29-1 combines with J gene TRBJ2-2, with 10 nucleotides matching TRBD2. This CDR3 contains 15 residues. With 4 bases clipped from V and 1 base from J, the junction kept 3 bases outside the gene matches. Germline assignment: CDR1 SQVTM and CDR2 ANQGSEA. The DNA of the CDR3 is TGCAGCGTTGTACTAGCGGGATTGAACACCGGGGAGCTGTTTTTT. This codes for CSVVLAGLNTGELFF.

This chain links TRBV10-3 with TRBJ2-1; maybe TRBD2 (6 bases). V lost 6 bases, J lost 6 bases, and 12 bases lay in between. In germline, CDR1 is ENHRY, CDR2 SYGVKD. This CDR3 contains 13 residues. CDR3: CAIRGGAGNEQFF. The CDR3 region has the DNA TGTGCCATCAGGGGGGGAGCGGGCAATGAGCAGTTCTTC.

The chain employs TRBV6-2 or TRBV6-3 and TRBJ2-1; D is tentatively TRBD1 or TRBD2 (5 bases each). The V gene's germline CDR1 is MNHEY and CDR2 SVGEGT. This CDR3 contains 15 residues. Trimming shortened V by 5 bases and J by 0 bases, and 11 bases separated the two germline ends. CDR3 DNA: TGTGCCAGCAGTAGGCCGGGGACCTCCTACAATGAGCAGTTCTTC. It translates to CASSRPGTSYNEQFF.

This clonotype turned up a few times. V is TRBV4-1 and J is TRBJ2-3; TRBD2 aligns across 10 bases. J gave up 4 bases and V 0 bases, and 7 bases lay outside the gene matches. This CDR3 spans 17 amino acids. Germline V gene sequence: CDR1 MGHRA, CDR2 YSYEKL. CDR3 DNA sequence: TGCGCCAGCAGCCAAGAAGGAGCGGGGGGGCAGGCAGATACGCAGTATTTT. Amino acid sequence: CASSQEGAGGQADTQYF.

The chain employs TRBV7-9 and TRBJ2-7; D unclear. V was cut by 3 bases and J by 3 bases, with 6 bases left in between. The length of the CDR3 is 12 residues. Germline CDR1 is SEHNR and CDR2 is FQNEAQ (reference sequence). CDR3 loop: CASSFIHYEQYF. Written as DNA, the CDR3 is TGTGCCAGCAGCTTCATACACTACGAGCAGTACTTC.

The chain is built from TRBV5-1 and TRBJ2-1, with unresolved D. The germline V and J ends were trimmed by 0 bases and 5 bases, with 12 bases remaining between them. CDR1 is SGHRS, CDR2 YFSETQ, per germline. The CDR3 contains 15 residues. Here the CDR3 DNA reads TGCGCCAGCAGCTTGGGGGCTTCATCCAACAATGAGCAGTTCTTC. As protein: CASSLGASSNNEQFF.

V and J are TRBV12-3 or TRBV12-4 and TRBJ2-7; 12 bases fit TRBD1. This CDR3 region has 15 residues. J lost 5 bases, V lost 6 bases, and 8 bases had no gene match. Here the CDR3 DNA reads TGTGCCAGCAGCCCGGGACAGGGGGCATTGAACGAGCAGTACTTC. This translates into CASSPGQGALNEQYF.

V and J are TRBV19 and TRBJ2-1, with a weak D call TRBD1 (5 bases). The V gene's germline CDR1 is LNHDA and CDR2 SQIVND (reference sequence). The length of the CDR3 is 13 residues. The V end was cut by 5 bases, the J end by 7 bases, with 12 bases between. The CDR3 DNA follows: TGTGCCAGTAGTTTACAGGATTGGAATGAGCAGTTCTTC. It is translated as CASSLQDWNEQFF. The complete variable domain, with remaining parts taken from reference TRBV19 and TRBJ2-1, reads DGGITQSPKYLFRKEGQNVTLSCEQNLNHDAMYWYRQDPGQGLRLIYYSQIVNDFQKGDIAEGYSVSREKKESFPLTVTSAQKNPTAFYLCASSLQDWNEQFFGPGTRLTVL.

V is TRBV20-1 and J is TRBJ2-7, with 12 bases aligning to TRBD1. CDR1 and CDR2 from the germline V gene are DFQATT and SNEGSKA (reference sequence). CDR3 length: 15 residues. The junction had 6 bases not matched to a gene; V was cut back by 0 bases and J by 6 bases. CDR3 bases: TGCAGTGCTAGAGATACTGGGACAGGGGGCGGCGAGCAGTACTTC. Its protein product is CSARDTGTGGGEQYF.

The gene calls are TRBV5-5 and TRBJ2-1; possibly TRBD2 for D (5 bases). Germline CDR1 and CDR2: SGHKS and YYEKEE (reference sequence). The CDR3 totals 16 residues. V dropped 4 bases and J dropped 4 bases, with 18 bases sitting between them. CDR3 protein: CASSPNRPGNYNEQFF. The CDR3 bases are TGTGCCAGCAGCCCTAATCGTCCGGGGAATTACAATGAGCAGTTCTTC.

Many counts were recorded for this clonotype. At one boundary the junction diverges from the germline segment, which might be a read error. The CDR3 coding sequence is TGTGCCAGCAGCCTAGGACTAGCGGGAGGGGATGAGCAGTTCTTC. Translated: CASSLGLAGGDEQFF. The V call is TRBV5-1, the J call TRBJ2-1; the match to TRBD2 covers 15 bases. There are 15 residues in the CDR3. Germline lookup yields CDR1 SGHRS and CDR2 YFSETQ.